The clone carrying this T cell receptor (beta chain) was seen only a few times. A 5'RACE template-switching step, the method used to make TCR cDNA, added a universal primer site and UMIs. One entry per CDR3 protein results from TCRdb running MiXCR on the 5' RACE reads. Of about 42,000 distinct CDR3 sequences detected, 6% to 7% appear once; the ten largest clones hold more than 9%. The CDR3 has 18 residues. Germline CDR1 reads ENHRY; CDR2 reads SYGVKD. V lost 3 bases and J 0 bases, leaving 19 bases between the germline ends. The sample comes from a study of T cells after yellow fever vaccination. Study background: Preparation of the low-cell-number fractions used SMART-Seq v4 Ultra Low Input.

The chain carries TRBV10-3 and TRBJ2-3, with D perhaps matching TRBD1 or TRBD2 (5 bases each). The TCR was taken from a man in his thirties or forties who received the YFV17D yellow fever vaccine. The source material was PBMCs, either bulk or a sorted T-cell subset (CD4+, CD8+, memory, or dextramer-sorted; not recorded which), sampled 45 days after the yellow fever booster vaccination. The CDR3, as DNA: TGTGCCATCAGTGATGTTGCTGTACGGGACGGTAGCACAGATACGCAGTATTTT. Translating it yields CAISDVAVRDGSTDTQYF.